This is a list of T cell receptor beta chains from one sample in a study of blood T cells in healthy people across ages. From the 5' RACE reads, TCRdb called clonotypes with MiXCR, one entry per CDR3 protein. The sample lists roughly 1,500,000 distinct CDR3 sequences, roughly 30% occurring once. The specimen sequenced was blood. The receptors come from a woman between 25 and 40 years old in good health. The CDR3 runs from the conserved cysteine through the conserved F or W. A D gene is named only where the DNA matches it firmly. The size field is filled for only some rows; it gives once, few, many or a size class.

v_gene	j_gene	d_gene	abundance	CDR3nt	CDR3aa
TRBV6-2/TRBV6-3	TRBJ1-2	.	once	TGTGCCAGCAGCCTCGAGACGGTTCCCTATGGCTACACCTTC	CASSLETVPYGYTF
TRBV5-1	TRBJ1-4	TRBD1	.	TGCGCCAGCAGCTGGCTTACAGGGGACGATGAAAAACTGTTTTTT	CASSWLTGDDEKLFF
TRBV6-5	TRBJ2-5	.	.	TGTGCCAGCAGCCCACTTCCCGGGGCCCATCAGGAGACCCAGTACTTC	CASSPLPGAHQETQYF
TRBV4-1	TRBJ2-7	.	few	TGCGCCAGCAGCCAAAGGTTTCTCCCCGCCTACGAGCAGTACTTC	CASSQRFLPAYEQYF
TRBV19	TRBJ2-6	TRBD1	few	TGTGCCAGTAACAAGGACAGGGCTGGGGCCAACGTCCTGACTTTC	CASNKDRAGANVLTF
TRBV27	TRBJ2-5	TRBD2	few	TGTGCCAGCAGTTTATTCGCGGGAGAAGGCTCCCAAGAGACCCAGTACTTC	CASSLFAGEGSQETQYF
TRBV15	TRBJ2-3	.	many	TGTGCCACCAGCAGAGGGTCAGATACGCAGTATTTT	CATSRGSDTQYF
TRBV3-1	TRBJ2-3	.	.	TGTGCCAGCAGCCAAGATGCCGTCAACGCAGATACGCGGTATTTT	CASSQDAVNADTRYF
TRBV5-1	TRBJ2-7	.	.	TGCGCCAGCGGGCATCAGAACGAGCAGTACTTC	CASGHQNEQYF
TRBV6-1	TRBJ2-1	TRBD2	.	TGTGCCAGCAGTGAAGAGTCATGGGGGGGCTCCTACAATGAGCAGTTCTTC	CASSEESWGGSYNEQFF
TRBV29-1	TRBJ2-7	TRBD1	many	TGCAGCGTTGAAACGGGACAGGGTTACGAGCAGTACTTC	CSVETGQGYEQYF
TRBV10-3	TRBJ2-6	.	few	TGTGCCATCAGTGAGTCTCGCAGTACCGGGGCCAACGTCCTGACTTTC	CAISESRSTGANVLTF
TRBV28	TRBJ2-7	.	.	TGTGCCAGCAGTTCGCCCGGGACGTTGTCCTACGAGCAGTACTTC	CASSSPGTLSYEQYF
TRBV4-1	TRBJ1-1	.	.	TGCGCCAGCAGCCCCCTGTCGGGGGTCGGCGCTGAAGCTTTCTTT	CASSPLSGVGAEAFF
TRBV15	TRBJ2-1	.	once	TGTGCCACGGAGCGGGACAGCTACAATGCGCAGTTCTTC	CATERDSYNAQFF
TRBV7-6	TRBJ2-3	.	.	TGTGCCAGCAGCTTAGGGATCTCGGCTCCCCAGGTCCGTGATACGCAGTATTTT	CASSLGISAPQVRDTQYF
TRBV3-1	TRBJ1-4	TRBD1	once	TGTGCCAGTCAACCCCCGGGACAGGCGAGTGAAGAACTGTTTTTT	CASQPPGQASEELFF
TRBV12-3/TRBV12-4	TRBJ2-1	.	.	TGTGCCAGCAGGGAGGGGCACGACTACAATGAGCAGTTCTTC	CASREGHDYNEQFF
TRBV4-1	TRBJ2-1	.	.	TGCGCCAGCAGCCAAGACCACGGCTTCAATGAGCAGTTCTTC	CASSQDHGFNEQFF
TRBV7-9	TRBJ2-5	.	.	TGTGCCAGCCAGTGGTTCGGAGAGACCCAGTACTTC	CASQWFGETQYF
TRBV6-7	TRBJ1-1	TRBD1	.	TGTGCCAGCACCCTAGGCGGGACAGGGTTTAAAGTGGGCACTGAAGCTTTCTTT	CASTLGGTGFKVGTEAFF
TRBV7-2	TRBJ2-5	.	many	TGTGCCAGCAGCCGACCTCTCCAAGAGACCCAGTACTTC	CASSRPLQETQYF
TRBV18	TRBJ2-7	.	.	TGTGCCAGCTCACCAACAGATAGCGAGGGCGTCGAGCAGTACTTC	CASSPTDSEGVEQYF
TRBV20-1	TRBJ2-1	TRBD2	.	TGCAGTGCCCTTAAGGGGTTAAAAGCGGGGTCCTACAATGAGCAGTTCTTC	CSALKGLKAGSYNEQFF
TRBV27	TRBJ2-7	.	few	TGTGCCAGCAGTTTCGAGGGAAGTTCAGGAGAGCAGTACTTC	CASSFEGSSGEQYF
TRBV9	TRBJ2-1	.	.	TGTGCCAGCAGCCCCAAAGACAATGAGCAGTTCTTC	CASSPKDNEQFF
TRBV5-1	TRBJ2-7	.	.	TGCGCCAGCAGCAACGGACGGAGCTCCTACGAGCAGTACTTC	CASSNGRSSYEQYF
TRBV30	TRBJ1-4	.	.	TGTGCCTGGAGTGCGGGGGGTAATAAAAAACTGTTTTTT	CAWSAGGNKKLFF
TRBV6-5	TRBJ2-6	.	many	TGTGCCAGCAGTTTCGGCCCCTCTGGGGCCAACGTCCTGACTTTC	CASSFGPSGANVLTF
TRBV4-1	TRBJ2-1	.	.	TGCGCCAGCAGCCAAGATCCGGGGTGGGAAAATGAGCAGTTCTTC	CASSQDPGWENEQFF
TRBV7-9	TRBJ2-5	TRBD2	.	TGTGCCAGCAGCAAGGACGCGGGAGCTGGTGAGACCCAGTACTTC	CASSKDAGAGETQYF
TRBV9	TRBJ2-3	TRBD2	few	TGTGCCAGCAGCGCAGCGGGACTCACAGATACGCAGTATTTT	CASSAAGLTDTQYF